These 3 T cell receptor beta chains share one sample of origin, sequenced in a study of Ad26.COV2.S vaccination and SARS-CoV-2 variants. Produced via immunoSEQ multiplex PCR; TCRdb's table is partial and in-frame only. Of roughly 410,000 clones in the sample, 83% were seen once. Treatment indicated: roughly 20 received Ad26.COV2.S at low or high dose, single or two shots; several received placebo; per-sample allocation not given. Sampling happened 63 days after the first vaccine or placebo injection. The sequencing used peripheral blood, collected in a trial of Ad26.COV2.S vaccine versus placebo. These receptors all come from a person aged 18-65 years who received the Ad26.COV2.S COVID-19 vaccine or a placebo.

The chain employs TRBV4-3 and TRBJ2-4, with 7 bases matching TRBD2. CDR1 and CDR2 (germline): LGHNA, YSLEER. The V and J ends lost 0 bases and 1 base, in that order; junction bases with no gene match: 9. This CDR3 comprises 18 residues. CDR3 nucleotide sequence: TGCGCCAGCAGCCAAGATCCCCGGACCGGGGGGGCCAAAAACATTCAGTACTTC. The encoded protein is CASSQDPRTGGAKNIQYF.

The CDR3 sequence is CASSLIWGGTDTQYF. DNA of the CDR3: TGTGCCAGCAGCTTAATATGGGGGGGCACAGATACGCAGTATTTT. This chain links TRBV7-3 with TRBJ2-3; possibly TRBD2 for D (6 bases). Deletions cut 1 base from V and 1 base from J, with 9 bases between. Germline lookup yields CDR1 SGHTA and CDR2 FQGTGA. The CDR3 is 15 amino acids.

J is TRBJ1-2 and V is TRBV28; D not certain. The CDR3 spans 12 residues. V was pared by 3 bases and J by 7 bases, with 9 bases between. Germline values: CDR1 MDHEN, CDR2 SYDVKM. CDR3 coding DNA: TGTGCCAGCAGTTTTTATCGGGGTGGCTACACCTTC. Protein: CASSFYRGGYTF.